These 10 T cell receptor beta chains share one sample of origin, sequenced in a study of metastatic and nonmetastatic thyroid tumors. Ahead of thyroid surgery, no patient had received treatment of any kind. TCRdb re-processed the PCR reads through MiXCR. The sample includes about 27,000 clones, roughly 20% seen only once; the top ten take about 30%. Sequencing was carried out using blood. These receptors all stem from a male donor with papillary thyroid cancer or a benign thyroid nodule (not recorded which). Some clones in this sample may be carry-over from other donors' samples.

This clone has a count of ten or more. V and J are TRBV4-3 and TRBJ2-1; D is undetermined. CDR1 and CDR2 (germline): LGHNA, YSLEER. V lost 0 bases, J lost 0 bases, and 9 bases lay in between. The CDR3 extends over 16 amino acids. CDR3 protein: CASSQDYPSSYNEQFF. DNA for the CDR3: TGCGCCAGCAGCCAAGACTACCCGAGCTCCTACAATGAGCAGTTCTTC.

Many counts were recorded for this clone. The rearrangement links TRBV6-4 to TRBJ2-2, with 13 bases identical to TRBD2. CDR3 length: 19 amino acids. Germline V gene data show CDR1 as MRHNA and CDR2 as SNTAGT. V trimming: 6 bases; J trimming: 5 bases; junction bases outside the gene matches: 15. CDR3 residues: CASRRMTGLAGDPTGELFF. In nucleotides, the CDR3 is TGTGCCAGCAGGAGGATGACCGGACTAGCGGGAGATCCGACCGGGGAGCTGTTTTTT.

The chain carries TRBV2 and TRBJ1-1; D perhaps matches TRBD1 (5 bases). CDR1 and CDR2 from the germline V gene are SNHLY and FYNNEI. The CDR3 is made up of 15 amino acids. Deletions cut 6 bases from V and 14 bases from J, with 28 bases between. CDR3 nucleotides: TGTGCCAGCAGCGATTCAACGTTGGACACAAAAAAGGCCTTCTTT. As protein: CASSDSTLDTKKAFF.

In its sample, this clone was seen many times. The chain joins TRBV5-5 to TRBJ2-5; tentatively, D is TRBD1 (6 bases). V was clipped by 5 bases and J by 0 bases, with 14 bases between them. Germline CDR1 is SGHKS and CDR2 is YYEKEE (reference sequence). This CDR3 region has 15 residues. CDR3: CASSYTGTHQETQYF. DNA for the CDR3: TGTGCCAGCAGTTACACCGGGACACACCAAGAGACCCAGTACTTC.

Within the sample, this clone is medium-sized. J is TRBJ1-6 and V is TRBV6-1, with 11 bases fitting TRBD1. The CDR3 runs to 16 residues. Germline CDR1 is MNHNS and CDR2 is SASEGT. After removal of 3 bases from V and 7 bases from J, the junction contained 5 bases not matched to a gene. The CDR3 DNA follows: TGTGCCAGCAGTGAGGACAGGGGGCTGCGAAATTCACCCCTCCACTTT. Amino acids: CASSEDRGLRNSPLHF.

This clone was detected ten times or more. The genes are TRBV29-1 and TRBJ1-2; 7 positions agree with TRBD1. The trim removed 7 bases at V and 4 bases at J, leaving 9 bases unmatched. CDR1 and CDR2 from the germline V gene are SQVTM and ANQGSEA. The CDR3 contains 13 residues. The CDR3 DNA reads as TGCAGCGGGTGGGACAGCAAGACCTATGGCTACACCTTC. This sequence encodes CSGWDSKTYGYTF.

This clone is judged medium-sized. This chain uses TRBV12-3 or TRBV12-4 with TRBJ1-2, with 7 nucleotides matching TRBD1. V was clipped by 3 bases and J by 5 bases; unmatched bases: 6. CDR3 length: 14 amino acids. Written as DNA, the CDR3 is TGTGCCAGCAGTTTTCACGACAGGGAGTATGGCTACACCTTC. It encodes CASSFHDREYGYTF.

The table lists this clone with many counts. The chain is built from TRBV12-3 or TRBV12-4 and TRBJ2-5, with unresolved D. Trimming stripped 5 bases from V and 4 bases from J, with 2 bases between. This CDR3 region has 10 residues. CDR3 protein: CASSAETQYF. CDR3 nucleotides: TGTGCCAGCAGTGCAGAGACCCAGTACTTC.

In the case of this clone: A read error is possible here, since a much larger clone lies one base away. Other DNA variants within this sample encode the same CDR3. The gene calls are TRBV6-1 and TRBJ2-4, with D unclear. The germline gives CDR1 MNHNS, CDR2 SASEGT. The CDR3 extends over 14 amino acids. Trimming stripped 5 bases from V and 1 base from J, with 9 bases between. The CDR3 loop is CASSLDEAKNIQYF. CDR3 nucleotide sequence: TGTGCCAGCAGTCTGGATGAGGCCAAAAACATTCAGTACTTC.

This clone was detected many times. The J gene is TRBJ1-3, the V gene TRBV5-4; D ambiguous. The germline CDR1 and CDR2 sequences are SGHNT and YYREEE (reference sequence). V lost 1 base, J lost 2 bases, and 7 bases lay in between. This CDR3 has 14 residues. CDR3 DNA: TGTGCCAGCAGCTTGCAAGGCCCTGGAAACACCATATATTTT. Residues: CASSLQGPGNTIYF. Using reference TRBV5-4 and TRBJ1-3 for the parts outside the CDR3, the full variable domain is ETGVTQSPTHLIKTRGQQVTLRCSSQSGHNTVSWYQQALGQGPQFIFQYYREEENGRGNFPPRFSGLQFPNYSSELNVNALELDDSALYLCASSLQGPGNTIYFGEGSWLTVV.